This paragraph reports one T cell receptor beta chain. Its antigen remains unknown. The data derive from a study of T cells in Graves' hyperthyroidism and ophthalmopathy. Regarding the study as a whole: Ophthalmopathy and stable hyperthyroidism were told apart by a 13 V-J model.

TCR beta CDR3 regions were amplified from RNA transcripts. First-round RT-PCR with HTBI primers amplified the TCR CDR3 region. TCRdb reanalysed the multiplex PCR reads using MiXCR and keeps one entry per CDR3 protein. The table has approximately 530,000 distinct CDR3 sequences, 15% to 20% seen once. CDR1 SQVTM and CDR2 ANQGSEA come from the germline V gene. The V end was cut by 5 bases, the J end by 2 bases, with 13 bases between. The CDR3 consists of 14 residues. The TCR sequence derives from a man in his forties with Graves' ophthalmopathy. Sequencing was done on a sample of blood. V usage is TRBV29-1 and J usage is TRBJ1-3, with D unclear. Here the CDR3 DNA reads TGCAGCGTTCAACTCCCGGGCACTGGAAACACCATATATTTT. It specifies CSVQLPGTGNTIYF.